Detailed here is one TCR beta chain. Its antigen is as yet unknown. Healthy donors had no documented immune events, such as infections, while sampled. The data belong to a study of identifying expanded T cells in peripheral blood. Study results and limitations: Technical replicates showed approximately 1.2 changed clones; two weeks about 16; four weeks 19. Variance in clone template counts between approximately 2-week samples significantly increased with total template count across all healthy donors.

The CDR3 sequence is 16 residues long. Germline CDR1 is SGHVS and CDR2 is FNYEAQ. The ends lost 5 bases at V and 4 bases at J; junction bases unmatched: 9. Here immunoSEQ multiplex PCR was the method, and the copy in TCRdb shows in-frame clones only, minus some. The table includes about 53,000 clones, around four fifths detected once. The sequence was collected from a person aged 18 to 75 in good health. Source material: blood. This rearrangement joins TRBV7-6 to TRBJ1-3; 9 nucleotides align to TRBD1. The CDR3 coding sequence is TGTGCCAGCAGCCCTAACCCCGGACAGGGGGGAAACACCATATATTTT. It encodes CASSPNPGQGGNTIYF.